A selection of T cell receptor beta chains follows, all from one sample in a study of T and B cells in COVID-19 patients. Each CDR3 protein is one row after TCRdb ran MiXCR on the multiplex PCR reads. The sample carries approximately 3,200 distinct CDR3 sequences, 25% to 30% recorded once. The sequencing input was blood. Every receptor here comes from a human donor with active COVID-19. Each CDR3 is given with its conserved first and last residue. The order of the fields is J gene, D gene, clone size, V gene, CDR3 DNA, CDR3 protein. A D gene is named only where the DNA matches it firmly. The size of a clone is reported for some rows only, either as once, few or many, or as a class for expanded clones.

>TRBJ2-2|-|medium-sized|TRBV6-1
TGTGCCAGCAGTTTAACGAACACCGGGGAGCTGTTTTTT
CASSLTNTGELFF
>TRBJ2-6|-|medium-sized|TRBV27
TGTGCCAGCAGTTTCTCTGGGGCCAACGTCCTGACTTTC
CASSFSGANVLTF
>TRBJ1-1|-|few|TRBV7-6
TGTGCCAGCAGCTTAGTGCGGTCAGGGTTCACTGAAGCTTTCTTT
CASSLVRSGFTEAFF
>TRBJ2-4|TRBD2|-|TRBV9
TGTGCCAGCAGCGTAGATAGCGGGGGGGCGTTTTGGAACATTCAGTACTTC
CASSVDSGGAFWNIQYF
>TRBJ1-5|-|medium-sized|TRBV6-5
TGTGCCAGCAGCCGTAAGGGGAAAGATGGCAATCAGCCCCAGCATTTT
CASSRKGKDGNQPQHF
>TRBJ1-5|-|few|TRBV20-1
TGCAGTGCTACCCACAGGCCAAATCAGCCCCAGCATTTT
CSATHRPNQPQHF
>TRBJ2-2|-|large|TRBV30
TGTGCCTGGAATCCGGATAGGGTTGCCGGGGAGCTGTTTTTT
CAWNPDRVAGELFF
>TRBJ2-3|TRBD2|medium-sized|TRBV6-1
TGTGCCAGCAAAATAGCGGGCGATACGCAGTATTTT
CASKIAGDTQYF
>TRBJ2-5|TRBD2|-|TRBV5-1
TGCGCCAGCAGCTTGGCGACTAGCGGGGAAGAGACCCAGTACTTC
CASSLATSGEETQYF
>TRBJ1-6|-|few|TRBV20-1
TGCAGTGCTAGGGCCTTTCCTAATTCACCCCTCCACTTT
CSARAFPNSPLHF
>TRBJ1-5|-|many|TRBV15
TGTGCCACCAGCATAGCAGGGCGGTTGAATCAGCCCCAGCATTTT
CATSIAGRLNQPQHF
>TRBJ2-5|-|-|TRBV14
TGTGCCAGCAGCCAAGATAGGGCGGGGAAGACCCAGTACTTC
CASSQDRAGKTQYF
>TRBJ2-1|TRBD1|-|TRBV5-1
TGCGCCAGCAGCTTACAGGGGGCTGGGAATGAGCAGTTCTTC
CASSLQGAGNEQFF
>TRBJ1-3|-|medium-sized|TRBV30
TGTGCCTTGGGGTCGGGGAGCTCTGGAAACACCATATATTTT
CALGSGSSGNTIYF
>TRBJ1-4|TRBD1|-|TRBV2
TGTGCCAGCAGTTGGGACAGGCCCTCGGCTAATGAAAAACTGTTTTTT
CASSWDRPSANEKLFF
>TRBJ2-7|-|-|TRBV7-6
TGTGCCAGCAGCCCTGACAGACCTCCGTACGAGCAGTACTTC
CASSPDRPPYEQYF
>TRBJ2-2|TRBD1|-|TRBV7-2
TGTGCCAGCAGCCCGAGGACAGGGGGCCAAACCGGGGAGCTGTTTTTT
CASSPRTGGQTGELFF
>TRBJ2-7|-|large|TRBV29-1
TGCAGCGTTGAGGGACACCTCGGGAACTCCTACGAGCAGTACTTC
CSVEGHLGNSYEQYF
>TRBJ1-4|-|medium-sized|TRBV12-3/TRBV12-4
TGTGCCAGCTCTCCCGGGGCGAATAGGGAAAAACTGTTTTTT
CASSPGANREKLFF
>TRBJ1-2|TRBD1|many|TRBV6-5
TGTGCCAGCAGTGACAGGGGCCCTAACTATGGCTACACCTTC
CASSDRGPNYGYTF
>TRBJ1-2|-|medium-sized|TRBV30
TGTGCCTGGAGTGTACGAGGGCCGGGCTACACCTTC
CAWSVRGPGYTF
>TRBJ2-7|TRBD2|medium-sized|TRBV29-1
TGCAGCGTTGTTTCAAGCGGGGGGCTTCCGACCTACGAGCAGTACTTC
CSVVSSGGLPTYEQYF
>TRBJ1-1|-|medium-sized|TRBV29-1
TGCAGCGTTGAGAGGCAGGCGAACACTGAAGCTTTCTTT
CSVERQANTEAFF
>TRBJ2-2|TRBD1|-|TRBV29-1
TGCAGCGCCGACAGGGGGAACACCGGGGAGCTGTTTTTT
CSADRGNTGELFF
>TRBJ2-5|-|medium-sized|TRBV5-4
TGTGCCAGCAGCCTCACTAGGGAAGAGACCCAGTACTTC
CASSLTREETQYF
>TRBJ2-1|TRBD2|-|TRBV6-1
TGTGCCAGCCGGGGGGGGGGTGAGCAGTTCTTC
CASRGGGEQFF
>TRBJ2-3|-|medium-sized|TRBV12-3/TRBV12-4
TGTGCCAGCAGTGGCAGGAGCCCTAGCACAGATACGCAGTATTTT
CASSGRSPSTDTQYF
>TRBJ2-2|-|few|TRBV4-2
TGTGCCAGCAGCTCTCGGACCATGGACACCGGGGAGCTGTTTTTT
CASSSRTMDTGELFF
>TRBJ2-1|-|medium-sized|TRBV6-6
TGTGCCAGCTCCTCCCAAAACAATGAGCAGTTCTTC
CASSSQNNEQFF
>TRBJ2-7|-|many|TRBV5-1
TGCGCCAGCAGAAGGGGGCAGGGGGGCTACGAGCAGTACTTC
CASRRGQGGYEQYF
>TRBJ1-6|-|many|TRBV6-2/TRBV6-3
TGTGCCAGCAGTTACACCTCCTATAATTCACCCCTCCACTTT
CASSYTSYNSPLHF
>TRBJ1-3|-|medium-sized|TRBV5-6
TGTGCCAGCAGCGGGGCCCCGGGAGGAAACACCATATATTTT
CASSGAPGGNTIYF
>TRBJ1-6|-|medium-sized|TRBV12-3/TRBV12-4
TGTGCCAGCAGCTCCGGGACGGCCGCCCTCCACTTT
CASSSGTAALHF
>TRBJ2-5|-|medium-sized|TRBV10-3
TGTGCCATCAGCGAGGGCAGGGGTCAAGAGACCCAGTACTTC
CAISEGRGQETQYF